Below are 5 T cell receptor beta chains sequenced from a single sample in a study of cytomegalovirus exposure and HLA in healthy donors. Use of 60 Vbeta and 13 Jbeta primers characterized the PCR. The table came from immunoSEQ multiplex PCR; TCRdb's copy has only in-frame clones and leaves some out. There are 140,000 or so clones in the sample; more than 60% occur only once, and under 7.5% lies in the top ten. The sequenced sample was PBMCs. The receptors stem from a woman in her sixties or seventies in good health and CMV-seronegative.

The chain uses TRBV7-2 and TRBJ2-5; TRBD2 aligns across 9 bases. Unmatched junction bases numbered 11, after V lost 1 base and J lost 5 bases. The V gene's germline CDR1 is SGHTA and CDR2 FQGNSA. The CDR3 extends over 17 amino acids. The CDR3 loop is CASSLGGGTSWLETQYF. CDR3 nucleotide sequence: TGTGCCAGCAGCTTAGGAGGGGGGACTAGCTGGCTCGAGACCCAGTACTTC. The whole variable domain, filled in from reference TRBV7-2 and TRBJ2-5, reads GAGVSQSPSNKVTEKGKDVELRCDPISGHTALYWYRQSLGQGLEFLIYFQGNSAPDKSGLPSDRFSAERTGGSVSTLTIQRTQQEDSAVYLCASSLGGGTSWLETQYFGPGTRLLVL.

V and J are TRBV7-9 and TRBJ2-2; TRBD1 matches at 10 bases. Germline assignment: CDR1 SEHNR and CDR2 FQNEAQ (reference sequence). J gave up 5 bases and V 2 bases, and 8 bases lay outside the gene matches. This CDR3 contains 17 residues. CDR3 bases: TGTGCCAGCAGCTTAAGTTCCCGGACAGGGGGAACCGGGGAGCTGTTTTTT. Its protein is CASSLSSRTGGTGELFF.

The CDR3 sequence is CASSRTRDYEQYF. DNA of the CDR3: TGTGCCAGCAGCCGGACCCGGGACTACGAGCAGTACTTC. This rearrangement joins TRBV7-2 to TRBJ2-5; a weak D match, TRBD2 (5 bases). With the DNA end fitting TRBJ2-7 better, the J assignment may be wrong. The CDR3 consists of 13 residues. The germline V gene encodes CDR1 SGHTA and CDR2 FQGNSA.

The chain couples TRBV7-2 to TRBJ2-1; TRBD1 might be the D (6 bases). Looked up from germline, CDR1 is SGHTA and CDR2 is FQGNSA. V shed 5 bases and J shed 5 bases, with 22 bases lying between them. CDR3 size: 17 residues. CDR3: CASSRAQLNRVNNEQFF. CDR3 DNA: TGTGCCAGCAGCCGCGCCCAATTAAACAGGGTTAACAATGAGCAGTTCTTC.

This clone was observed once. This chain connects TRBV19 to TRBJ1-1, with 7 bases aligning to TRBD1. Looked up from germline, CDR1 is LNHDA and CDR2 is SQIVND (reference sequence). V shed 9 bases, J shed 1 base, and the junction held 5 bases outside the gene matches. The CDR3 loop spans 13 amino acids. This CDR3 reads CASLRQGNTEAFF. The CDR3 bases are TGTGCCAGCCTGAGACAGGGGAACACTGAAGCTTTCTTT.